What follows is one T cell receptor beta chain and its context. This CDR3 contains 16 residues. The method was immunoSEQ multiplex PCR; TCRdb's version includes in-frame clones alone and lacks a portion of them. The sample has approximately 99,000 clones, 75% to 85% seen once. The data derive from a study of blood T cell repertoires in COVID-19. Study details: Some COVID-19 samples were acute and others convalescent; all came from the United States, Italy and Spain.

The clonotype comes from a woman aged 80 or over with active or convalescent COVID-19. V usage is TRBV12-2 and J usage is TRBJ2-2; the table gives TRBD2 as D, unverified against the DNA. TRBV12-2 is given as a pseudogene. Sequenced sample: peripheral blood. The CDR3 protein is CASRPAGFLDTGELFF. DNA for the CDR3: TGTGCAAGTCGCCCCGCCGGGTTCTTGGACACCGGGGAGCTGTTTTTT.